This T cell receptor (beta chain) was observed in a study of cytomegalovirus exposure and HLA in healthy donors. Samples came from healthy bone marrow donors. PCR employed 60 Vbeta and 13 Jbeta primers. TCRdb's copy holds only in-frame clones and misses some; the assay was immunoSEQ multiplex PCR. The sample carries under 200,000 clones, roughly 82% recorded once. Source material: PBMCs. The TCR was taken from a woman aged 45-65 years in good health and CMV-seronegative.

This CDR3 reads CASSQDRGGSPSDTQYF. CDR3 in DNA: TGTGCCAGCAGCCAAGATCGGGGCGGGAGCCCGTCAGATACGCAGTATTTT. The rearrangement joins TRBV4-2 to TRBJ2-3; the match to TRBD2 covers 7 bases. Germline lookup yields CDR1 LGHNA and CDR2 YNFKEQ. J lost 4 bases, V lost 0 bases, and 10 bases had no gene match. This CDR3 contains 17 residues.